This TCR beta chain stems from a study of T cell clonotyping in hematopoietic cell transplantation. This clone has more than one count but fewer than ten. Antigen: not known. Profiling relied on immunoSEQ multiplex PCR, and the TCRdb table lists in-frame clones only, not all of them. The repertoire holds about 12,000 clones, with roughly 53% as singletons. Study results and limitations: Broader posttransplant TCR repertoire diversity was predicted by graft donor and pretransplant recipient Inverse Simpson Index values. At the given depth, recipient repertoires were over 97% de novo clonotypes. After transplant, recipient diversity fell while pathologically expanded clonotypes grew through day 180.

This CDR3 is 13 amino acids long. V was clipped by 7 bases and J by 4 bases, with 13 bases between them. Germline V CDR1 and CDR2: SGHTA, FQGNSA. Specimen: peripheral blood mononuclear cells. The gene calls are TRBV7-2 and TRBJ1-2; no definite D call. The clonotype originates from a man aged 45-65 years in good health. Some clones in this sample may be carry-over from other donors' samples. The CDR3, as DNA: TGTGCCAGCAAATATCAAGGGTTCTATGGCTACACCTTC. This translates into CASKYQGFYGYTF.